This is a list of T cell receptor beta chains from one sample in a study of T cell changes during pregnancy in multiple sclerosis. Measured with immunoSEQ multiplex PCR; TCRdb has only the in-frame clones, and not every one. This sample has more than 40,000 clones, with approximately 94% found just once. Sequenced material: CD8+ T cells from peripheral blood mononuclear cells, taken in the first trimester of pregnancy. These TCRs come from a female donor with multiple sclerosis, enrolled in a pregnancy study. Each CDR3 is given with its conserved first and last residue. The D gene is left open where the match is weak. A row's size may be missing; if present it is once, few, many or a size class.

V: TRBV7-9
size: NA
J: TRBJ2-1
length: 15
D: TRBD2
CDR3: CASSSGLADYNEQFF
DNA: TGTGCCAGCAGCTCCGGACTAGCGGATTACAATGAGCAGTTCTTC

V: TRBV2
size: few
J: TRBJ1-1
length: 15
D: TRBD1
CDR3: CASSLTGTGSTEAFF
DNA: TGTGCCAGCAGTTTGACCGGGACAGGGAGCACTGAAGCTTTCTTT

V: TRBV5-4
size: NA
J: TRBJ1-1
length: 12
D: NA
CDR3: CASQQGRTEAFF
DNA: TGTGCCAGCCAACAGGGTAGGACTGAAGCTTTCTTT

V: TRBV6-6
size: NA
J: TRBJ2-7
length: 14
D: NA
CDR3: CASIDGRGSYEQYF
DNA: TGTGCCAGCATAGACGGGAGAGGCTCCTACGAGCAGTACTTC

V: TRBV27
size: once
J: TRBJ2-1
length: 15
D: TRBD2
CDR3: CASSLGASGSDEQFF
DNA: TGTGCCAGCAGTTTAGGGGCTAGCGGGAGTGATGAGCAGTTCTTC

V: TRBV9
size: NA
J: TRBJ1-1
length: 14
D: TRBD1
CDR3: CASSSRTGNTEAFF
DNA: TGTGCCAGCAGCTCCCGGACAGGGAACACTGAAGCTTTCTTT

V: TRBV6-5
size: once
J: TRBJ2-7
length: 14
D: TRBD1
CDR3: CASSYLGQGHEQYF
DNA: TGTGCCAGCAGTTACTTGGGACAGGGCCACGAGCAGTACTTC

V: TRBV4-3
size: NA
J: TRBJ1-2
length: 15
D: TRBD1
CDR3: CASSPGTGEGYGYTF
DNA: TGCGCCAGCAGCCCCGGGACAGGGGAGGGCTATGGCTACACCTTC

V: TRBV10-3
size: NA
J: TRBJ1-2
length: 12
D: NA
CDR3: CAARQPLYGYTF
DNA: TGTGCCGCCCGACAGCCCCTATATGGCTACACCTTC

V: TRBV6-5
size: NA
J: TRBJ1-3
length: 15
D: TRBD1
CDR3: CASSSGTGHGNTIYF
DNA: TGTGCCAGCAGCTCCGGGACAGGGCATGGAAACACCATATATTTT

V: TRBV7-9
size: NA
J: TRBJ1-2
length: 15
D: NA
CDR3: CASSLEAVAPYGYTF
DNA: TGTGCCAGCAGCTTAGAGGCGGTGGCACCGTATGGCTACACCTTC

V: TRBV7-2
size: NA
J: TRBJ2-7
length: 16
D: TRBD2
CDR3: CASSLELAGGSYEQYF
DNA: TGTGCCAGCAGCTTAGAACTAGCGGGAGGATCGTACGAGCAGTACTTC

V: TRBV7-6
size: NA
J: TRBJ2-7
length: 16
D: NA
CDR3: CASSSGEGVLWYEQYF
DNA: TGTGCCAGCAGCTCGGGGGAGGGGGTCCTATGGTACGAGCAGTACTTC

V: TRBV28
size: NA
J: TRBJ1-5
length: 14
D: TRBD1
CDR3: CASSLGQGHQPQHF
DNA: TGTGCCAGCAGTTTGGGACAGGGCCATCAGCCCCAGCATTTT

V: TRBV25-1
size: NA
J: TRBJ1-1
length: 14
D: NA
CDR3: CASSGTVRNTEAFF
DNA: TGTGCCAGCAGTGGTACGGTGAGGAACACTGAAGCTTTCTTT

V: TRBV27
size: NA
J: TRBJ1-4
length: 15
D: NA
CDR3: CASSSWAGSDEKLFF
DNA: TGTGCCAGCAGTTCCTGGGCAGGGTCGGATGAAAAACTGTTTTTT

V: TRBV11-2
size: NA
J: TRBJ2-7
length: 14
D: TRBD2
CDR3: CASTSGGGTAGQYF
DNA: TGTGCCAGCACCAGCGGGGGGGGAACGGCGGGGCAGTACTTC

V: TRBV25-1
size: NA
J: TRBJ2-7
length: 16
D: NA
CDR3: CATSEDLGAVFYEQYF
DNA: TGTGCCACCAGTGAGGACCTTGGGGCGGTCTTTTACGAGCAGTACTTC

V: TRBV2
size: NA
J: TRBJ2-7
length: 13
D: TRBD1
CDR3: CASSGTGDYEQYF
DNA: TGTGCCAGCAGTGGGACAGGAGACTACGAGCAGTACTTC

V: TRBV7-9
size: once
J: TRBJ2-1
length: 16
D: TRBD2
CDR3: CASSSRTSSSYNEQFF
DNA: TGTGCCAGCAGCTCCCGGACTAGCTCGTCCTACAATGAGCAGTTCTTC

V: TRBV27
size: NA
J: TRBJ1-2
length: 14
D: NA
CDR3: CASSLSGGDYGYTF
DNA: TGTGCCAGCAGTTTATCGGGGGGAGACTATGGCTACACCTTC

V: TRBV7-7
size: NA
J: TRBJ2-1
length: 15
D: NA
CDR3: CASSLGPTGYNEQFF
DNA: TGTGCCAGCAGCTTAGGACCGACAGGCTACAATGAGCAGTTCTTC

V: TRBV15
size: NA
J: TRBJ2-7
length: 15
D: TRBD1
CDR3: CATSWGRDRYYEQYF
DNA: TGTGCCACCAGCTGGGGCCGGGACAGGTACTACGAGCAGTACTTC

V: TRBV27
size: NA
J: TRBJ1-4
length: 15
D: NA
CDR3: CASSSQASTNEKLFF
DNA: TGTGCCAGCAGTTCACAGGCATCAACTAATGAAAAACTGTTTTTT

V: TRBV6-5
size: NA
J: TRBJ1-4
length: 15
D: NA
CDR3: CASSYSSATNEKLFF
DNA: TGTGCCAGCAGTTACTCGAGTGCAACTAATGAAAAACTGTTTTTT

V: TRBV2
size: NA
J: TRBJ1-5
length: 13
D: NA
CDR3: CASTGLAWEPQHF
DNA: TGTGCCAGCACAGGGCTCGCCTGGGAGCCCCAGCATTTT

V: TRBV11-2
size: once
J: TRBJ2-3
length: 18
D: TRBD2
CDR3: CASSTPGLAGPDLDTQYF
DNA: TGTGCCAGCAGCACCCCGGGACTAGCGGGGCCTGATCTGGATACGCAGTATTTT

V: TRBV7-9
size: NA
J: TRBJ2-4
length: 17
D: NA
CDR3: CASSLSGWALAKNIQYF
DNA: TGTGCCAGCAGCTTATCCGGCTGGGCTTTAGCCAAAAACATTCAGTACTTC

V: TRBV18
size: NA
J: TRBJ2-7
length: 14
D: TRBD2
CDR3: CASSWRGGDYEQYF
DNA: TGTGCCAGCTCATGGCGGGGGGGCGACTACGAGCAGTACTTC

V: TRBV27
size: NA
J: TRBJ1-5
length: 15
D: NA
CDR3: CASSARRSSNQPQHF
DNA: TGTGCCAGCAGTGCCCGCCGGTCTAGCAATCAGCCCCAGCATTTT

V: TRBV6-5
size: NA
J: TRBJ1-2
length: 12
D: NA
CDR3: CASSLDSYGYTF
DNA: TGTGCCAGCAGTTTGGACAGCTATGGCTACACCTTC